This is a list of T cell receptor beta chains from one sample in a study of cytomegalovirus exposure and HLA in healthy donors. The repertoire was sequenced with immunoSEQ multiplex PCR; TCRdb's copy has only in-frame clones and lacks some. Among 100,000 to 150,000 clones listed, under 90% were seen once. The sample comprised PBMCs. Receptors originate from a woman aged 40-49 years in good health and CMV-seronegative. CDR3s include the opening cysteine and the closing phenylalanine or tryptophan. The order of the fields is J gene, clone size, D gene, V gene, CDR3 protein. A D gene is named only where the DNA matches it firmly. Clone size is stated in some rows and not others, as once, few, many or a class when expanded.

J gene: TRBJ2-7; clone size: .; D gene: .; V gene: TRBV6-1; CDR3 protein: CASTVNWGEHYEQYF
J gene: TRBJ2-1; clone size: .; D gene: TRBD2; V gene: TRBV29-1; CDR3 protein: CSVPGTSGSDYNEQFF
J gene: TRBJ1-4; clone size: .; D gene: TRBD1; V gene: TRBV4-3; CDR3 protein: CASSQNRGTNEKLFF
J gene: TRBJ1-1; clone size: .; D gene: .; V gene: TRBV4-1; CDR3 protein: CASSQDKATGKDTEAFF
J gene: TRBJ2-7; clone size: .; D gene: .; V gene: TRBV14; CDR3 protein: CASSQDSSLRSSYEQYF
J gene: TRBJ2-3; clone size: .; D gene: TRBD1; V gene: TRBV15; CDR3 protein: CATSRDPGGSDTQYF
J gene: TRBJ1-1; clone size: .; D gene: .; V gene: TRBV5-6; CDR3 protein: CASSFEQGLRNEAFF
J gene: TRBJ2-3; clone size: .; D gene: .; V gene: TRBV7-2; CDR3 protein: CASSLSARGAGTDTQYF
J gene: TRBJ2-2; clone size: .; D gene: TRBD2; V gene: TRBV4-3; CDR3 protein: CASSQETSGSEYTGELFF
J gene: TRBJ2-2; clone size: .; D gene: TRBD2; V gene: TRBV2; CDR3 protein: CASSVEGLANTGELFF
J gene: TRBJ1-2; clone size: .; D gene: .; V gene: TRBV4-1; CDR3 protein: CASSQAAGAEGDGYTF
J gene: TRBJ2-3; clone size: .; D gene: TRBD2; V gene: TRBV11-2; CDR3 protein: CASSTGLAAQYF
J gene: TRBJ2-2; clone size: .; D gene: .; V gene: TRBV27; CDR3 protein: CASSLLGGTGELFF
J gene: TRBJ2-7; clone size: .; D gene: TRBD2; V gene: TRBV4-2; CDR3 protein: CASSQDLAGGYEQYF
J gene: TRBJ2-2; clone size: .; D gene: .; V gene: TRBV6-4; CDR3 protein: CASSDSSGVPGELFF
J gene: TRBJ2-3; clone size: .; D gene: TRBD2; V gene: TRBV5-1; CDR3 protein: CASSLEASGRTDTQYF
J gene: TRBJ1-2; clone size: .; D gene: .; V gene: TRBV5-4; CDR3 protein: CASKSETTNYGYTF
J gene: TRBJ2-5; clone size: .; D gene: .; V gene: TRBV4-1; CDR3 protein: CASSQDLPVQETQYF
J gene: TRBJ2-7; clone size: .; D gene: TRBD2; V gene: TRBV13; CDR3 protein: CASSSGTSGAYEQYF
J gene: TRBJ2-5; clone size: .; D gene: TRBD1; V gene: TRBV10-3; CDR3 protein: CAIRDREETQYF
J gene: TRBJ1-1; clone size: .; D gene: .; V gene: TRBV7-2; CDR3 protein: CASSKTRGGTEAFF
J gene: TRBJ1-6; clone size: .; D gene: .; V gene: TRBV4-3; CDR3 protein: CASSQDLLQGIPLHF
J gene: TRBJ2-3; clone size: .; D gene: .; V gene: TRBV19; CDR3 protein: CASSTSGYSTDTQYF
J gene: TRBJ1-2; clone size: .; D gene: .; V gene: TRBV7-9; CDR3 protein: CASSLGTSNYGYTF
J gene: TRBJ2-7; clone size: .; D gene: TRBD1; V gene: TRBV6-5; CDR3 protein: CASSPGTGSYEQYF
J gene: TRBJ2-7; clone size: .; D gene: .; V gene: TRBV7-9; CDR3 protein: CASSPPETSYEQYF
J gene: TRBJ1-1; clone size: few; D gene: .; V gene: TRBV19; CDR3 protein: CASSMRGLNTEAFF
J gene: TRBJ2-7; clone size: few; D gene: .; V gene: TRBV6-6; CDR3 protein: CASSYSWGGGEEQYF
J gene: TRBJ2-1; clone size: .; D gene: TRBD2; V gene: TRBV13; CDR3 protein: CASSLDVGLAGSSYNEQFF
J gene: TRBJ2-3; clone size: .; D gene: TRBD2; V gene: TRBV7-3; CDR3 protein: CASSFGGGDTQYF
J gene: TRBJ1-2; clone size: .; D gene: TRBD1; V gene: TRBV28; CDR3 protein: CASRYRGLGYTF
J gene: TRBJ1-2; clone size: once; D gene: .; V gene: TRBV29-1; CDR3 protein: CSAKQGGGYTF
J gene: TRBJ2-5; clone size: .; D gene: .; V gene: TRBV7-2; CDR3 protein: CASSLDPRETQYF
J gene: TRBJ2-1; clone size: few; D gene: TRBD2; V gene: TRBV7-6; CDR3 protein: CASSSGLATSGEQFF
J gene: TRBJ2-5; clone size: .; D gene: .; V gene: TRBV28; CDR3 protein: CATDSHYGETQYF
J gene: TRBJ2-2; clone size: once; D gene: TRBD1; V gene: TRBV7-3; CDR3 protein: CASSLYRGQDTGELFF
J gene: TRBJ2-1; clone size: .; D gene: TRBD2; V gene: TRBV6-1; CDR3 protein: CATRKSGSSNEQFF
J gene: TRBJ2-5; clone size: .; D gene: TRBD2; V gene: TRBV9; CDR3 protein: CASSPTTSGGFGETQYF
J gene: TRBJ1-4; clone size: .; D gene: .; V gene: TRBV5-4; CDR3 protein: CASSDAVGTNEKLFF
J gene: TRBJ1-2; clone size: once; D gene: TRBD1; V gene: TRBV5-6; CDR3 protein: CASSSYRDRVGYTF
J gene: TRBJ2-3; clone size: .; D gene: .; V gene: TRBV7-4; CDR3 protein: CASSLNSGSTDTQYF
J gene: TRBJ2-5; clone size: .; D gene: TRBD2; V gene: TRBV28; CDR3 protein: CASSRWGGDSETQYF